The rows below give T cell receptor beta chains drawn from one sample of a study of early T cells in non-severe SARS-CoV-2 infection. Each CDR3 protein is one row after TCRdb ran MiXCR on the 5' RACE reads. This repertoire shows about 52,000 distinct CDR3 sequences, around 10% found once; its top ten account for 13%. Sequences were obtained from whole blood. These receptors were taken from an adult who was a healthcare worker with PCR-confirmed SARS-CoV-2 infection or an uninfected control (not recorded which). Both conserved end residues are part of each CDR3. The D gene is left open where the match is weak. Where a row states a size, it is once, few, many or the class of an expanded clone; other rows omit it.

many	TRBD2	TRBV5-4	TRBJ2-1	15	TGTGCCAGCAGCCGGACTAGCGGGGCAACCGATGAGCAGTTCTTC	CASSRTSGATDEQFF
many	-	TRBV4-1	TRBJ2-1	13	TGCGCCAGCAGCCTCAGCGGCTACAATGAGCAGTTCTTC	CASSLSGYNEQFF
medium-sized	-	TRBV27	TRBJ2-3	8	TGTGCCCGTGAAGCGGTTCCTTTT	CAREAVPF
-	TRBD1	TRBV28	TRBJ1-4	14	TGTGCCAGCAGCCTGACAGGGGGCGGGGAAAAACTGTTTTTT	CASSLTGGGEKLFF
many	-	TRBV6-5	TRBJ2-5	16	TGTGCCAGCAGTTACTCTGGTTCAGGGGCGGATGAGACCCAGTACTTC	CASSYSGSGADETQYF
many	-	TRBV6-2/TRBV6-3	TRBJ1-2	15	TGTGCCACTCACTCCCCCCACGGGATGTCGGAAGGCTACACCTTC	CATHSPHGMSEGYTF
many	-	TRBV7-3	TRBJ1-1	15	TGTGCCAGCAGCTTAACGGCGTCGGGGGCAGCTGAAGCTTTCTTT	CASSLTASGAAEAFF
-	-	TRBV7-2	TRBJ2-3	14	TGTGCCAGCAGCTTAACTGGGGACACAGATACGCAGTATTTT	CASSLTGDTDTQYF
many	-	TRBV3-1	TRBJ2-7	13	TGTGCCAGCAGCCTGGGCGGGAAAAGTGTAAAGTACTTC	CASSLGGKSVKYF
few	-	TRBV11-2	TRBJ1-2	13	TGTGCCAGCAGCTTTTCCCCCCTTAAGGGCTACACCTTC	CASSFSPLKGYTF
few	-	TRBV7-9	TRBJ2-2	14	TGTGCCAGCAGCTCAGACTCGAACACCGGGGAGCTGTTTTTT	CASSSDSNTGELFF
-	-	TRBV7-2	TRBJ1-5	14	TGTGCCAGCAGCCAAACAGGGCGCAATCAGCCCCAGCATTTT	CASSQTGRNQPQHF
many	-	TRBV7-2	TRBJ2-1	15	TGTGCCAGCAGCTTAGGGTCCCGGAGGGGCCATGAGCAGTTCTTC	CASSLGSRRGHEQFF